The following is a T cell receptor beta chain sequence with its context. Its antigen is still unknown. Trimming shortened V by 7 bases and J by 1 base, and 7 bases separated the two germline ends. Germline loops: CDR1 SNHLY, CDR2 FYNNEI. The CDR3 covers 13 residues. Assay used: immunoSEQ multiplex PCR; TCRdb lists only in-frame clones, some missing. This sample carries 150,000 to 200,000 clones, approximately 90% of them seen once, and the ten largest clones take approximately 1.1%. The data were taken from a study of T cell responses to AZD1222 COVID-19 vaccine. Broader study findings: Reportedly, nearly half of unique spike TCRs recognized epitopes outside B.1.351/B.1.1.7 mutations. Seropositive AZD1222 recipients at baseline numbered only 5 or 6.

Sequences were derived from peripheral blood, sampled 28 days after the second AZD1222 dose. The chain employs TRBV2 and TRBJ2-2; the D is unclear. The clonotype comes from an adult who received the AZD1222 COVID-19 vaccine. The CDR3 DNA is TGTGCCAGCACACAGAAGAACACCGGGGAGCTGTTTTTT. As protein: CASTQKNTGELFF.